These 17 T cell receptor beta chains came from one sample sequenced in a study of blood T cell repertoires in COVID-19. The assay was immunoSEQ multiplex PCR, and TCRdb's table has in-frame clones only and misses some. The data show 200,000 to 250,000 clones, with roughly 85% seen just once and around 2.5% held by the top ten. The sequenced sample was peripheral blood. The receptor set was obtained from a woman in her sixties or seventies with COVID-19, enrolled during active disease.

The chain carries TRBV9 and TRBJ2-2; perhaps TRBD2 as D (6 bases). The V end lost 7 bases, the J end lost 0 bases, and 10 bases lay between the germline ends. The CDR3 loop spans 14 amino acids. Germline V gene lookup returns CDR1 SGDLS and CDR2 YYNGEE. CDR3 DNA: TGTGCCAGCCGGAGGGCCCCGAACACCGGGGAGCTGTTTTTT. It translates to CASRRAPNTGELFF. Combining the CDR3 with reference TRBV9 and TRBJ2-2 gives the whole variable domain DSGVTQTPKHLITATGQRVTLRCSPRSGDLSVYWYQQSLDQGLQFLIQYYNGEERAKGNILERFSAQQFPDLHSELNLSSLELGDSALYFCASRRAPNTGELFFGEGSRLTVL.

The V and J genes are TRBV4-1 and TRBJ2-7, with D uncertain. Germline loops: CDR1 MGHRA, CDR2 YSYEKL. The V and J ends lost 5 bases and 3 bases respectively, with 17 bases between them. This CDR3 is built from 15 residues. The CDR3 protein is CASSFSTLTIYEQYF. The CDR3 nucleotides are TGCGCCAGCAGCTTTTCGACACTGACAATCTACGAGCAGTACTTC.

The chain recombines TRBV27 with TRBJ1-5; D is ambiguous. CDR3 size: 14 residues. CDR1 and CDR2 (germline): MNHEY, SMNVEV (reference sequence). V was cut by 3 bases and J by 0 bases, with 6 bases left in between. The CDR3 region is CASSFSYSNQPQHF. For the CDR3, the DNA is TGTGCCAGCAGTTTCTCGTATAGCAATCAGCCCCAGCATTTT.

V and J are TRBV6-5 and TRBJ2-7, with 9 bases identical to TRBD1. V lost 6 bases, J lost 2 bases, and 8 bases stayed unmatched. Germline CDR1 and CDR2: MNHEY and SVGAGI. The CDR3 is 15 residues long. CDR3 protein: CASRGGTGRAYEQYF. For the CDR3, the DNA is TGTGCCAGCAGGGGGGGGACAGGGAGGGCCTACGAGCAGTACTTC.

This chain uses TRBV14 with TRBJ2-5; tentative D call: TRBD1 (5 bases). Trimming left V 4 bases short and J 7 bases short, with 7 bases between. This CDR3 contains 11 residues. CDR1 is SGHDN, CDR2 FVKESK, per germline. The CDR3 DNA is TGTGCCAGCAGCCTAGGGGCGACCCAGTACTTC. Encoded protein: CASSLGATQYF.

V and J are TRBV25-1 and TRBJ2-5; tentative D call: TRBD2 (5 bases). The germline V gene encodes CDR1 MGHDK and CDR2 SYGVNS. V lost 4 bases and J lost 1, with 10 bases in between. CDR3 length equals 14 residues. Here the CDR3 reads CASSASGFQETQYF. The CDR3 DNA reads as TGTGCCAGCAGTGCTTCGGGGTTCCAAGAGACCCAGTACTTC.

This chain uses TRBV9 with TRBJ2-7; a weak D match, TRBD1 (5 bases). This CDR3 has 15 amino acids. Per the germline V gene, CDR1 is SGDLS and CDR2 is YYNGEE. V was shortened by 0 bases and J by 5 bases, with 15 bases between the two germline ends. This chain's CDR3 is CASSVDGHRGNEQYF. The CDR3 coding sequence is TGTGCCAGCAGCGTAGATGGTCATAGGGGCAACGAGCAGTACTTC.

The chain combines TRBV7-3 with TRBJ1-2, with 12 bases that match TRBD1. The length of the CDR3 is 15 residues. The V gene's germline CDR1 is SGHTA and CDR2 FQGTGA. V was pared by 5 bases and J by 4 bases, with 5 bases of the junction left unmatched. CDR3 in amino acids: CASSPGQGAAYGYTF. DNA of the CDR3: TGTGCCAGCAGCCCGGGACAGGGGGCAGCCTATGGCTACACCTTC.

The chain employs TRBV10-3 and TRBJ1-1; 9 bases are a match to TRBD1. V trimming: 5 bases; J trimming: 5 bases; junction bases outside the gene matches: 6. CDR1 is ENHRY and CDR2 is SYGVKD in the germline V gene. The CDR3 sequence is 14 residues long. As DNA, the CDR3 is TGTGCCATCAGTCTCCGGGACAGGGATACTGAAGCTTTCTTT. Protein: CAISLRDRDTEAFF.

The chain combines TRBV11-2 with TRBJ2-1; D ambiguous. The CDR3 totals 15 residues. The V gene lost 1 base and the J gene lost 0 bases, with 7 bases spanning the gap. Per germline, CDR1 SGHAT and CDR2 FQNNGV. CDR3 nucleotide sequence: TGTGCCAGCAGCTTAGGGTTAGCCTCCTACAATGAGCAGTTCTTC. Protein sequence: CASSLGLASYNEQFF. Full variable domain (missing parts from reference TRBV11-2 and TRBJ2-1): EAGVAQSPRYKIIEKRQSVAFWCNPISGHATLYWYQQILGQGPKLLIQFQNNGVVDDSQLPKDRFSAERLKGVDSTLKIQPAKLEDSAVYLCASSLGLASYNEQFFGPGTRLTVL.

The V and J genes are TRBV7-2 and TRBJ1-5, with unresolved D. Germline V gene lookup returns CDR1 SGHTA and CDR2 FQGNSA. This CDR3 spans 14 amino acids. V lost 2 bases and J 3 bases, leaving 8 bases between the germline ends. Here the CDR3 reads CASSLSTVNQPQHF. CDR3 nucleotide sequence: TGTGCCAGCAGCTTAAGTACAGTCAATCAGCCCCAGCATTTT.

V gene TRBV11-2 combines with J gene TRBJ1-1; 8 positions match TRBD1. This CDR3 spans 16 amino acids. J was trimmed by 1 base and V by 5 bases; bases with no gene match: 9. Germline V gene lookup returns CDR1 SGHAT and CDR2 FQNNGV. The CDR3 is CASSRDRGLPNTEAFF. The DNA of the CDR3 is TGTGCCAGCAGCCGCGACAGGGGACTACCGAACACTGAAGCTTTCTTT.

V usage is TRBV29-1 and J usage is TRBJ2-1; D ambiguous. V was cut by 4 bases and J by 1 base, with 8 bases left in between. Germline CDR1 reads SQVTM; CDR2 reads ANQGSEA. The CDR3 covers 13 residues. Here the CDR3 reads CSVVTQSYNEQFF. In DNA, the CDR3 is TGCAGCGTTGTTACACAATCCTACAATGAGCAGTTCTTC.

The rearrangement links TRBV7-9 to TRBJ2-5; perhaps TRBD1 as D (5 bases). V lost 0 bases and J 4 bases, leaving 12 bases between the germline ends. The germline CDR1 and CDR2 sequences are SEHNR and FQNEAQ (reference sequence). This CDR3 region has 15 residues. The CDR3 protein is CASSLAAGQVETQYF. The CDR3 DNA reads TGTGCCAGCAGCTTAGCGGCAGGGCAGGTAGAGACCCAGTACTTC.

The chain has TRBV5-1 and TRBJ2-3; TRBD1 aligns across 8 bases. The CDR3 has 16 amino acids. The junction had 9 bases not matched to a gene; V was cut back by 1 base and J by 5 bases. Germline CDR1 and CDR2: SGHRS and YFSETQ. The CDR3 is CASSLTRTGTLDTQYF. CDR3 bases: TGCGCCAGCAGCTTGACGCGGACAGGGACCTTAGATACGCAGTATTTT. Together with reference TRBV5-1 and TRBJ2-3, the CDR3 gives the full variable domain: KAGVTQTPRYLIKTRGQQVTLSCSPISGHRSVSWYQQTPGQGLQFLFEYFSETQRNKGNFPGRFSGRQFSNSRSEMNVSTLELGDSALYLCASSLTRTGTLDTQYFGPGTRLTVL.

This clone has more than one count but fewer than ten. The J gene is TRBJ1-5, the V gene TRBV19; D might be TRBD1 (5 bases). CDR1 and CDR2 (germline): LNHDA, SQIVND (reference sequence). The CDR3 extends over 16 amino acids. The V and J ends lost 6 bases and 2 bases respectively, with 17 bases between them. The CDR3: CASSTWPGYGNQPQHF. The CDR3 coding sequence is TGTGCCAGTAGCACATGGCCAGGGTATGGCAATCAGCCCCAGCATTTT.

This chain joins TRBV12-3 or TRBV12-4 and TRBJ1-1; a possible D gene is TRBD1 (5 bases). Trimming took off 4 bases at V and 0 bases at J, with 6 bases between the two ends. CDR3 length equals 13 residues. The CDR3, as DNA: TGTGCCAGCAGTTCACAGGTGAACACTGAAGCTTTCTTT. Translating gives CASSSQVNTEAFF.